The T cell receptor (beta chain) under discussion was sequenced for a study of breast tumors, draining lymph nodes, adjacent tissues. Study-wide results and limits: Most tumor T cells seemingly derive from lymph node, then expand in tumor. Compared with lymph nodes, tumors were less diverse; compared with nontumor tissue, more. Tumor T cell lymph node origin was a supported hypothesis, not proven. Luminal-like breast cancer showed significantly greater tumor-nontumor repertoire similarity than basal-like breast cancer did.

The lymph nodes were axillary draining lymph nodes from breast cancer patients. Trimming pared 1 base from V and 7 bases from J, leaving 13 bases between. This CDR3 is built from 14 residues. Germline V CDR1 and CDR2: MNHEY, SVGAGI. A word on this clonotype: Its specificity is not known. This may come from a read error, since a much larger clone is one base off.

TCRdb re-called the multiplex PCR reads through MiXCR, storing one row per CDR3 protein. Of roughly 130,000 distinct CDR3 sequences listed, around 20% are singletons. Sequenced: axillary lymph node tissue. The sequence was obtained from a female donor with breast cancer. Some clones in this sample may be carry-over from other donors' samples. The chain is built from TRBV6-5 and TRBJ2-5; weak D call: TRBD2 (5 bases). The CDR3, as DNA: TGTGCCAGCAGTTACTGGACTTCCCGAGGGACCCAGTACTTC. It codes for CASSYWTSRGTQYF.